This T cell receptor beta chain was sequenced during a study of sequential checkpoint blockade in melanoma. On the study more broadly: Randomization was 1:1 between first-line nivolumab→ipilimumab and ipilimumab→nivolumab. Maintenance nivolumab came after either treatment sequence.

The treatment: randomized to nivolumab then ipilimumab (arm A) or the reverse (arm B). Live CD3+CD8+ CD19− CD56− cells were sorted from PBMCs. The V gene end was trimmed by 5 bases and the J gene end by 5 bases; junction bases not matched to a gene: 10. Germline-derived CDR1 and CDR2 are LNHDA and SQIVND (reference sequence). This CDR3 has 15 amino acids. Assay: immunoSEQ multiplex PCR; the TCRdb copy retains only in-frame clones and omits some. The sample contains 9,500 to 11,000 clones, approximately 72% of which appear only once. In this sample, this clone is medium-sized (0.01 to 0.1%). The sequence came from a human donor with melanoma. This chain connects TRBV19 to TRBJ2-7; 9 bases match TRBD2. The starting material was CD8+ T cells sorted from blood (inferred from file names), obtained from a patient given nivolumab and ipilimumab in sequence. The CDR3, as DNA: TGTGCCAGTAGTCCCTGGCGGGAGGGCAGCCACGAGCAGTACTTC. Encoded protein: CASSPWREGSHEQYF.